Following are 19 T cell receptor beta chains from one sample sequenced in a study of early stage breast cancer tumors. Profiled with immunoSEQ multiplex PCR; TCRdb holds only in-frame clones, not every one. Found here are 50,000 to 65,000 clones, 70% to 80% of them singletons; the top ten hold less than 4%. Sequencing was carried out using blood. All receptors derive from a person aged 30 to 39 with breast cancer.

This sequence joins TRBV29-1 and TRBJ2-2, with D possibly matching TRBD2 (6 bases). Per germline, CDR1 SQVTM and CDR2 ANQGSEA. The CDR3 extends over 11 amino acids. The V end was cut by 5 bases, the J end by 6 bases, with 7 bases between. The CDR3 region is CSVREPGELFF. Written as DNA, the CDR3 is TGCAGCGTTCGGGAGCCCGGGGAGCTGTTTTTT.

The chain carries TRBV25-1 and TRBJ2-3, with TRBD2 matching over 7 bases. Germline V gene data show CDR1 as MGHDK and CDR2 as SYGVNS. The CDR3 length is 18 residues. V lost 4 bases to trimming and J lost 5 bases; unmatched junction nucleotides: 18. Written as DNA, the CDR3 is TGTGCCAGCAGTGTCCACTCGGCTAGCGGCCTAATGGGAGATACGCAGTATTTT. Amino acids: CASSVHSASGLMGDTQYF.

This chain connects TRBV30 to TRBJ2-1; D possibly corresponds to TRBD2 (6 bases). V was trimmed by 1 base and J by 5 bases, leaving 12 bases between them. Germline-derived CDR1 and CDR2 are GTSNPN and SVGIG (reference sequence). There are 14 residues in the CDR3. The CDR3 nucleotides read TGTGCCTGGAGTGGATGGTCGGGGGACAATGAGCAGTTCTTC. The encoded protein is CAWSGWSGDNEQFF.

The CDR3 DNA follows: TGTGCCAGCAGCTCCCCCCGAGCGGCCGGGGAGCTGTTTTTT. Its protein is CASSSPRAAGELFF. The gene calls are TRBV11-1 and TRBJ2-2, with a weak D call TRBD2 (5 bases). CDR1 SGHAT and CDR2 FQDESV come from the germline V gene (reference sequence). The V gene lost 4 bases and the J gene lost 6 bases, with 12 bases spanning the gap. CDR3 length: 14 residues. The full variable domain, its missing parts supplied by reference TRBV11-1 and TRBJ2-2, is EAEVAQSPRYKITEKSQAVAFWCDPISGHATLYWYRQILGQGPELLVQFQDESVVDDSQLPKDRFSAERLKGVDSTLKIQPAELGDSAMYLCASSSPRAAGELFFGEGSRLTVL.

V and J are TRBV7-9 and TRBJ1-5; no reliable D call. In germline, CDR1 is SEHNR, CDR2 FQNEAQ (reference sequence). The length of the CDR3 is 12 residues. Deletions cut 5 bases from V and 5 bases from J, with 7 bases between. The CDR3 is CASSRGYQPQHF. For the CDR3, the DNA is TGTGCCAGCAGCCGAGGGTATCAGCCCCAGCATTTT.

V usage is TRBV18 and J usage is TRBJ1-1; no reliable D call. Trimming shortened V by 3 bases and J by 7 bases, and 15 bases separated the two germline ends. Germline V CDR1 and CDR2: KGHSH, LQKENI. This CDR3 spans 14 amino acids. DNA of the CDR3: TGTGCCAGCTCACCTACTATAGGAGGTTTTGAAGCTTTCTTT. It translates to CASSPTIGGFEAFF.

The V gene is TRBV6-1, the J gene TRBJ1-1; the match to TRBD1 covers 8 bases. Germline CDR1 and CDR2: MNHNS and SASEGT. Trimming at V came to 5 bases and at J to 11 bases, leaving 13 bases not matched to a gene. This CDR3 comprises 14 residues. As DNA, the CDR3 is TGTGCCAGCAGTTGGGGTGGACAGGGAGAGTATGCTTTCTTT. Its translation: CASSWGGQGEYAFF.

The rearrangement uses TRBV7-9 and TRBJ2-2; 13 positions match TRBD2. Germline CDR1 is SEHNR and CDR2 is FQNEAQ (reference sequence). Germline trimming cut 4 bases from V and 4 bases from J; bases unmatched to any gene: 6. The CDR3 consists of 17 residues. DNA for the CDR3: TGTGCCAGCAGCTCAACTAGCGGGAGGGCCATCACCGGGGAGCTGTTTTTT. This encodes CASSSTSGRAITGELFF.

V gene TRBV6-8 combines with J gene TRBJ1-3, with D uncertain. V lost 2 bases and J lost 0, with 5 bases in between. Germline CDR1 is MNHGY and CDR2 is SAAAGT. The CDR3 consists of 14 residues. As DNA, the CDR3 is TGTGCCAGCAGTTACCGTGACTCTGGAAACACCATATATTTT. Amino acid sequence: CASSYRDSGNTIYF.

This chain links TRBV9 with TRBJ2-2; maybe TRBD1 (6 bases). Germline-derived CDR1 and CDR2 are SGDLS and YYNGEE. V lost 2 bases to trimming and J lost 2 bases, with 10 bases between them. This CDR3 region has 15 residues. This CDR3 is CASSVTGHNTGELFF. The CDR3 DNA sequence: TGTGCCAGCAGCGTCACGGGACACAACACCGGGGAGCTGTTTTTT.

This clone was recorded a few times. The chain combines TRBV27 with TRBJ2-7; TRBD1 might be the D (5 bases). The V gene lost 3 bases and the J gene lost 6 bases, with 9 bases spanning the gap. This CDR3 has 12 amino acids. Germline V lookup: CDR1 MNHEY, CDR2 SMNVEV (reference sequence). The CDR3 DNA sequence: TGTGCCAGCAGTTTCCCCGACAGCGAGCAGTACTTC. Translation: CASSFPDSEQYF.

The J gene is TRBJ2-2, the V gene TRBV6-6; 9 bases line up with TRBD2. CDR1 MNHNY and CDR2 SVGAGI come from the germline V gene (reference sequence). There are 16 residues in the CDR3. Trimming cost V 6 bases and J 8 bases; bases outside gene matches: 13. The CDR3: CASSFSGSAGGGELFF. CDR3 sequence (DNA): TGTGCCAGCAGCTTTAGCGGGAGCGCCGGCGGTGGGGAGCTGTTTTTT.

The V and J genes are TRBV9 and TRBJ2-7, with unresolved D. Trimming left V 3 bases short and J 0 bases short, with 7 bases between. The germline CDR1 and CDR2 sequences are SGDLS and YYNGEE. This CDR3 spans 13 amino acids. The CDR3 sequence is CASSAAPSYEQYF. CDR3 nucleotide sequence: TGTGCCAGCAGCGCCGCCCCCTCCTACGAGCAGTACTTC.

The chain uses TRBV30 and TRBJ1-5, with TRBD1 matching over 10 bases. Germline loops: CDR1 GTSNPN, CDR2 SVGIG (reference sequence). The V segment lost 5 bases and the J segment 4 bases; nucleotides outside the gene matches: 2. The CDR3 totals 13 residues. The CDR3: CAWAGQGNQPQHF. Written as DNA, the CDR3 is TGTGCCTGGGCGGGACAGGGGAATCAGCCCCAGCATTTT.

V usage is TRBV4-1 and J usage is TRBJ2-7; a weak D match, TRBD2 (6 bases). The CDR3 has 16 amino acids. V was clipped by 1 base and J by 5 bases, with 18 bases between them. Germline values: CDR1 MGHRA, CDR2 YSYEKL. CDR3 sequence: CASSQGLGRGRHEQYF. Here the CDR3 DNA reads TGCGCCAGCAGCCAAGGGTTGGGGCGGGGTCGCCACGAGCAGTACTTC.

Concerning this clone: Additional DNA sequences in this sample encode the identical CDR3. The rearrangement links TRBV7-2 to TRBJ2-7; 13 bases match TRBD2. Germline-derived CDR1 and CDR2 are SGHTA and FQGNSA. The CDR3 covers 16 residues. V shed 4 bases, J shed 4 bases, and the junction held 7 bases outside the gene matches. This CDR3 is CASSSGLAGVGYEQYF. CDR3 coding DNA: TGTGCCAGCAGCTCCGGACTAGCGGGAGTCGGGTACGAGCAGTACTTC.

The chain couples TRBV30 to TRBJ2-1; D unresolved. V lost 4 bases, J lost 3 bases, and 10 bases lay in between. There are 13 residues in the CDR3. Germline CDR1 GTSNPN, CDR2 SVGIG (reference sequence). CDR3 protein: CAWTSLGYNEQFF. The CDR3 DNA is TGTGCCTGGACTAGTTTAGGCTACAATGAGCAGTTCTTC. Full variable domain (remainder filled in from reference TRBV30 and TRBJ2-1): SQTIHQWPATLVQPVGSPLSLECTVEGTSNPNLYWYRQAAGRGLQLLFYSVGIGQISSEVPQNLSASRPQDRQFILSSKKLLLSDSGFYLCAWTSLGYNEQFFGPGTRLTVL.

Written as DNA, the CDR3 is TGTGCCAGCAGTTTAGAGGGGGGGAACACTGAAGCTTTCTTT. Its protein product is CASSLEGGNTEAFF. This sequence joins TRBV27 and TRBJ1-1; weak D call: TRBD1 (6 bases). This CDR3 region has 14 residues. V lost 2 bases to trimming and J lost 1 base, with 8 bases between them. Germline V lookup: CDR1 MNHEY, CDR2 SMNVEV (reference sequence).

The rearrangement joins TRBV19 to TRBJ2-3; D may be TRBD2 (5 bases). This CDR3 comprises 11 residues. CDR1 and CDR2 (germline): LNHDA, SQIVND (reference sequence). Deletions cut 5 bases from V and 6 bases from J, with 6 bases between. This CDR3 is CASSRGDTQYF. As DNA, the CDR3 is TGTGCCAGTAGTCGAGGGGATACGCAGTATTTT. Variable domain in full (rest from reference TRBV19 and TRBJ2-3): DGGITQSPKYLFRKEGQNVTLSCEQNLNHDAMYWYRQDPGQGLRLIYYSQIVNDFQKGDIAEGYSVSREKKESFPLTVTSAQKNPTAFYLCASSRGDTQYFGPGTRLTVL.